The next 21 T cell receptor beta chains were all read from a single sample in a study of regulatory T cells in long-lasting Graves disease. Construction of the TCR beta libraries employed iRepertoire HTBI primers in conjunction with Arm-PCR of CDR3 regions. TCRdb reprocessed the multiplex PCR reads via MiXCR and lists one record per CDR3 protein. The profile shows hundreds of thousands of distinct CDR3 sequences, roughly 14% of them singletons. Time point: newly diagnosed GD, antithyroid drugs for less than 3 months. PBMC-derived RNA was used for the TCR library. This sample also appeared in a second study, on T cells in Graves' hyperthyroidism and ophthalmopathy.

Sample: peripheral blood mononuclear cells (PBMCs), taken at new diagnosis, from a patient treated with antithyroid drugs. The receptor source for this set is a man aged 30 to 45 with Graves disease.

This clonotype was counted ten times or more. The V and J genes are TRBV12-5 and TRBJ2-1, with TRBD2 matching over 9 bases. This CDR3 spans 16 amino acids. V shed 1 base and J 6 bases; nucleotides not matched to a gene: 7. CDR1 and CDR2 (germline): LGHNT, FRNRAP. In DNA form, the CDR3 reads TGTGCTAGTGGTTTGGAAGGGGCTAGCGGGATCAATGAGCAGTTCTTC. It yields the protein CASGLEGASGINEQFF.

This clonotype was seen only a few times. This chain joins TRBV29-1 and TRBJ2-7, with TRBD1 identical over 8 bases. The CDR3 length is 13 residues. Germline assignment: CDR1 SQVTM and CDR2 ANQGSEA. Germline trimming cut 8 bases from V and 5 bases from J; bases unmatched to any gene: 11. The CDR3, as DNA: TGCAGCTATCATTCAGGGGGCCGGGACGAGCAGTACTTC. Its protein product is CSYHSGGRDEQYF.

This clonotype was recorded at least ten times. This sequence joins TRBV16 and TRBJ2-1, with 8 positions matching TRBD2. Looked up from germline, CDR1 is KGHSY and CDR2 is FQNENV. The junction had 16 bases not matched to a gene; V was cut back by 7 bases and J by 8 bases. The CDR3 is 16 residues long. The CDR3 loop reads CASMNEGTRGVDEQFF. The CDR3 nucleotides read TGTGCCAGCATGAACGAGGGGACTAGAGGTGTCGATGAGCAGTTCTTC.

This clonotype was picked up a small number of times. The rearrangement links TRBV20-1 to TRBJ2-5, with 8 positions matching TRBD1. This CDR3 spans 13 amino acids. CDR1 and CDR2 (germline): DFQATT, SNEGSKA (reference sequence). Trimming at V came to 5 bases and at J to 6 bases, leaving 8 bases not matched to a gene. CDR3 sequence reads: CSALGQGSQTQYF. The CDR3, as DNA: TGCAGTGCTTTAGGACAGGGATCGCAGACCCAGTACTTC.

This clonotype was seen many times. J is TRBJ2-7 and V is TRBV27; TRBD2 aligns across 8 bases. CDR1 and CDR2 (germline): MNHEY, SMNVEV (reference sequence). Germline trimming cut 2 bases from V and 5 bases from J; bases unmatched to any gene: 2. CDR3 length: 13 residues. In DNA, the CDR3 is TGTGCCAGCAGTTTACTAGCGGGCCACGAGCAGTACTTC. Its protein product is CASSLLAGHEQYF.

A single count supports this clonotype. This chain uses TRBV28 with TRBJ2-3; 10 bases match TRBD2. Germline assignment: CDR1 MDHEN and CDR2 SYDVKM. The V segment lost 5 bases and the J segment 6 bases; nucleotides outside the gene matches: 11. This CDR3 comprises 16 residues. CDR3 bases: TGTGCCAGCAGTCTGCTAGCGGGAGCTGTCGGGGATACGCAGTATTTT. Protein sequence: CASSLLAGAVGDTQYF.

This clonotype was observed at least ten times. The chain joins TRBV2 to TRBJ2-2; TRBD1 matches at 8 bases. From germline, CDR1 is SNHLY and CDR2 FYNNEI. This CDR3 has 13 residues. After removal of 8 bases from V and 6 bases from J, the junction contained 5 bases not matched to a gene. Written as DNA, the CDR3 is TGTGCCAGCCGGACAGGGAGCCCCGGGGAGCTGTTTTTT. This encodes CASRTGSPGELFF.

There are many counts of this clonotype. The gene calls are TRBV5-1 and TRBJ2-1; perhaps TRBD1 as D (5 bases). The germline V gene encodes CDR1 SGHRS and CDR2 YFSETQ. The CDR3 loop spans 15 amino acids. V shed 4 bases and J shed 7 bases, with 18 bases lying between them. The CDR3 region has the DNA TGCGCCAGCAGCCCGCTAGATGGGGCTTTGAATGAGCAGTTCTTC. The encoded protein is CASSPLDGALNEQFF.

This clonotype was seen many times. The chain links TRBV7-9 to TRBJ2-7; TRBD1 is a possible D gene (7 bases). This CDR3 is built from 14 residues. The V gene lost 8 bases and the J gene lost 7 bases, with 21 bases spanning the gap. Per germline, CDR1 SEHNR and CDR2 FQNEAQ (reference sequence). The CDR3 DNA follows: TGTGCCAGCTCCAGGGGGGCAAATGTGCGGGAGCAGTACTTC. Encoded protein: CASSRGANVREQYF.

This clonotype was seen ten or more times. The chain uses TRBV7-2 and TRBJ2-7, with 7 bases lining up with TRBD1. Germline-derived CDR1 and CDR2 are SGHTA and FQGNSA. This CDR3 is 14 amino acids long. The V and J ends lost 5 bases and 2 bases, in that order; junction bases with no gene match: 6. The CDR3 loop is CASSRDRATYEQYF. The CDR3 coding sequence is TGTGCCAGCAGCCGCGACAGGGCAACCTACGAGCAGTACTTC.

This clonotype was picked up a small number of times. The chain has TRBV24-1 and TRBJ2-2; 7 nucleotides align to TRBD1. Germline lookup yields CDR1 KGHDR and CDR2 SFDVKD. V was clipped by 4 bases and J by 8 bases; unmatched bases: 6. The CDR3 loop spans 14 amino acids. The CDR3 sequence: CATSDSDRAGELFF. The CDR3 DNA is TGTGCCACCAGTGACTCTGACAGGGCGGGGGAGCTGTTTTTT.

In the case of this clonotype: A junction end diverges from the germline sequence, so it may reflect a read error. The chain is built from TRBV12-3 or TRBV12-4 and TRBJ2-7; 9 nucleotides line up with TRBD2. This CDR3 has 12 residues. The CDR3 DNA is TGTGCCAGCAGCTCGTTAGCGGGGGAAGGCGACTTC. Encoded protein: CASSSLAGEGDF.

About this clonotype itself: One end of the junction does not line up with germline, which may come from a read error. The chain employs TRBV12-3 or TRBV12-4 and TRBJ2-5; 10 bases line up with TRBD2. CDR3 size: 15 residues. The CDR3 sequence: CASSLLAGVGETRYF. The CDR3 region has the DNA TGTGCCAGCAGTTTACTAGCGGGAGTTGGTGAGACCCGGTACTTC.

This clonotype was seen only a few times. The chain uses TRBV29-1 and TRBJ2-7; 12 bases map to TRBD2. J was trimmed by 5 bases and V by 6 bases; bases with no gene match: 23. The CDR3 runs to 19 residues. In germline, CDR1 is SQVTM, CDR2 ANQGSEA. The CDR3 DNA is TGCAGCGTCTCTAGGGGGACTAGCGGGCTTCAGGACACTTCCAACGAGCAGTACTTC. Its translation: CSVSRGTSGLQDTSNEQYF.

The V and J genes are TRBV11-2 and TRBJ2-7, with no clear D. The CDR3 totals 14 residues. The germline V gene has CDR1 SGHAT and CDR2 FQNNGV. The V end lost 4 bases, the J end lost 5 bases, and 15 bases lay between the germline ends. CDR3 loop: CASSSGLTTNEQYF. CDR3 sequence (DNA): TGTGCCAGCAGCTCCGGGCTCACGACGAACGAGCAGTACTTC.

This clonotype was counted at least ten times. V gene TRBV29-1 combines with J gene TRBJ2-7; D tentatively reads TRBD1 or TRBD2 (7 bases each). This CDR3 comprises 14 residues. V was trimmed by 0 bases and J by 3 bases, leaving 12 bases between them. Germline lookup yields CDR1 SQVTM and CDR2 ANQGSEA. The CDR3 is CSVEEGGGGYEQYF. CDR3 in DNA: TGCAGCGTTGAAGAGGGAGGGGGCGGCTACGAGCAGTACTTC.

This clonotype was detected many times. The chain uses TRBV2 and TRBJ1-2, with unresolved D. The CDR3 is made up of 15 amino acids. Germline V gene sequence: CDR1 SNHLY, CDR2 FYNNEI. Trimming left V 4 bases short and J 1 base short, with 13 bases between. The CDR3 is CASSGVRGRNYGYTF. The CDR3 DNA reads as TGTGCCAGCAGTGGGGTTCGAGGTCGTAACTATGGCTACACCTTC.

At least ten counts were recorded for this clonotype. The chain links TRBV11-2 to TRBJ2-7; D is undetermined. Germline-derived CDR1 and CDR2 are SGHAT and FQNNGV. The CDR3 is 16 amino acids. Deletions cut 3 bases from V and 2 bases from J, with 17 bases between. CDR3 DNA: TGTGCCAGCAGCTTGAGAACGGGCTCTGCTCCCTACGAGCAGTACTTC. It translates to CASSLRTGSAPYEQYF.

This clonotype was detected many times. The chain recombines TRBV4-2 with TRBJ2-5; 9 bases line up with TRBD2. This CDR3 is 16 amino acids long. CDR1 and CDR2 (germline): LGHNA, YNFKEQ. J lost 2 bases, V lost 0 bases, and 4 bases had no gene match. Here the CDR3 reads CASSQDVLAGQETQYF. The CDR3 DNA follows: TGTGCCAGCAGCCAAGATGTCCTAGCGGGACAAGAGACCCAGTACTTC.

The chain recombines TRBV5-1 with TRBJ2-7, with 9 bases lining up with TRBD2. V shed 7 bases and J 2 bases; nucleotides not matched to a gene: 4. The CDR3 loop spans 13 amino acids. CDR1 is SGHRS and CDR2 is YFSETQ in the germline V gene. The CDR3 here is CASALAGAYEQYF. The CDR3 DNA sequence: TGCGCCAGCGCTTTAGCGGGAGCCTACGAGCAGTACTTC.

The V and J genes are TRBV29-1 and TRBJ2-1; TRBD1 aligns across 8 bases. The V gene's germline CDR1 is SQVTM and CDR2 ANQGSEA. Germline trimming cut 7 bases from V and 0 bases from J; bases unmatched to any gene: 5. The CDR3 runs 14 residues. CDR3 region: CSAAGQGSYNEQFF. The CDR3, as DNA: TGCAGCGCCGCCGGACAGGGCTCCTACAATGAGCAGTTCTTC.